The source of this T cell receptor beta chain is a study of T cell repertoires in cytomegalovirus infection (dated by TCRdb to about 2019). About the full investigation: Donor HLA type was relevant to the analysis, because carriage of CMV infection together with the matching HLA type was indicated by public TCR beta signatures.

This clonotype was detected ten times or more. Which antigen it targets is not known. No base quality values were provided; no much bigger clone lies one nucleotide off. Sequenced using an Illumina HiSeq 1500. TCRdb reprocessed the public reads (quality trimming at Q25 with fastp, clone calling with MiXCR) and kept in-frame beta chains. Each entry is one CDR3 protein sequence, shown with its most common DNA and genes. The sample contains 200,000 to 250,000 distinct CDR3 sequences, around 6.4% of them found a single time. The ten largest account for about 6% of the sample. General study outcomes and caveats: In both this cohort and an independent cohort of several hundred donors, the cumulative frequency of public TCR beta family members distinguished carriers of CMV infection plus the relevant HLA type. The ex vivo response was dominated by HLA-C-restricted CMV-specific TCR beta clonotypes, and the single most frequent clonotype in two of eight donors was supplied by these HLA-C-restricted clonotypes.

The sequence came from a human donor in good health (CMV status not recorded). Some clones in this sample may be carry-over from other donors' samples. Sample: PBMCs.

CDR3 sequence: CASGMNTEAFF. The DNA sequence is TGTGCCAGCGGGATGAACACTGAAGCTTTCTTT. Recombination joined TRBV6-2 or TRBV6-3 with TRBJ1-1, with the D gene uncertain. The germline V gene sets CDR1 to MNHEY and CDR2 to SVGEGT. Relative to germline, V is 8 bases shorter and J is 0 bases shorter, with 4 bases between their ends. The CDR3 sequence holds 11 residues, the cysteine and phenylalanine included. The kept DNA is CDR3 alone, 33 bases in frame from the first base.